The clone carrying this T cell receptor (beta chain) appeared a single time. The sample is drawn from a study of regulatory T cells in long-lasting Graves disease. Time point denoted: persistent/refractory GD, antithyroid drugs over 5 years with positive TRAb. The TCR library was made from RNA extracted from PBMCs. Arm-PCR of CDR3 regions and iRepertoire HTBI primers were the basis on which TCR beta libraries were built. MiXCR, run by TCRdb on the multiplex PCR reads, gives a single entry per CDR3 protein. The table lists around 460,000 distinct CDR3 sequences, around a fifth of them singletons, with over 10% in the top ten. The material was peripheral blood mononuclear cells (PBMCs), obtained when the disease was refractory, from a patient treated with antithyroid drugs. The sequence came from a female donor with Graves disease.

CDR3 residues: CASSRGPFTEQFF. The DNA of the CDR3 is TGTGCCAGCAGCAGAGGGCCTTTCACTGAGCAGTTCTTC. The rearrangement joins TRBV7-2 to TRBJ2-1; TRBD2 might be the D (5 bases). The CDR3 length is 13 residues. Trimming pared 5 bases from V and 9 bases from J, leaving 14 bases between. Germline values: CDR1 SGHTA, CDR2 FQGNSA.